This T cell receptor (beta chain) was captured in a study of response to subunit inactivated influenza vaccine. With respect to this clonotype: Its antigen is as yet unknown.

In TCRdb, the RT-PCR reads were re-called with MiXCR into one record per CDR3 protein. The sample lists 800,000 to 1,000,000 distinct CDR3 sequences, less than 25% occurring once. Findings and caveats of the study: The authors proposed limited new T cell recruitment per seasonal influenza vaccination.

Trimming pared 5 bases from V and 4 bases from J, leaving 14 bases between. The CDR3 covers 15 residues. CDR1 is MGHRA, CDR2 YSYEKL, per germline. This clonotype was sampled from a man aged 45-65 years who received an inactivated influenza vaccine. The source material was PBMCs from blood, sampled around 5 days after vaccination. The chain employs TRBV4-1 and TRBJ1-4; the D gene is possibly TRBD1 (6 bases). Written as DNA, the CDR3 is TGCGCCAGCAGCTATCCGGGACAAAGTAATGAAAAACTGTTTTTT. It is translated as CASSYPGQSNEKLFF.